A selection of T cell receptor beta chains follows, all from one sample in a study of beta chain features in type 1 diabetes. Method: immunoSEQ multiplex PCR; TCRdb's copy keeps in-frame clones and lacks some. The repertoire holds 620,000 or so clones, with around a sixth as singletons. Sequencing was done on a sample of naive CD4+ T cells from blood. The receptor set was obtained from a man aged 18 to 30 in good health. Both conserved end residues are part of each CDR3. D genes are given only for firm matches. Not every row has a clone size; where given, it reads once, few, many or a size class.

J gene,V gene,clone size,D gene,CDR3 protein,CDR3 DNA
TRBJ2-5,TRBV12-5,few,.,CASGRATEETQYF,TGTGCTAGTGGGCGAGCTACCGAAGAGACCCAGTACTTC
TRBJ1-2,TRBV30,few,.,CAWSPPSGYTF,TGTGCCTGGAGTCCACCTAGTGGCTACACCTTC
TRBJ1-2,TRBV4-3,.,.,CASSQDPPGYGYTF,TGCGCCAGCAGCCAAGATCCCCCAGGGTATGGCTACACCTTC
TRBJ1-1,TRBV11-2,.,.,CASSTEDRIMNTEAFF,TGTGCCAGCAGCACCGAAGACAGAATCATGAACACTGAAGCTTTCTTT
TRBJ2-3,TRBV6-4,few,.,CATGSADTQYF,TGTGCCACCGGATCGGCAGATACGCAGTATTTT
TRBJ1-1,TRBV7-9,few,.,CASSLLGTEAFF,TGTGCCAGCAGCTTATTGGGCACTGAAGCTTTCTTT
TRBJ2-4,TRBV4-1,.,TRBD1,CASSHPGQKNIQYF,TGCGCCAGCAGCCACCCGGGACAGAAAAACATTCAGTACTTC
TRBJ2-6,TRBV2,many,.,CASNAGRSGANVLTF,TGTGCCAGCAACGCAGGCCGAAGTGGGGCCAACGTCCTGACTTTC
TRBJ1-6,TRBV4-3,.,.,CASSQDGTPSSYNSPLHF,TGCGCCAGCAGCCAAGACGGGACACCCAGCTCCTATAATTCACCCCTCCACTTT
TRBJ2-1,TRBV5-1,.,TRBD1,CASSVARQGDEQFF,TGCGCCAGCAGCGTAGCTAGACAGGGGGATGAGCAGTTCTTC
TRBJ1-2,TRBV29-1,few,TRBD1,CSVAAGTGHGYTF,TGCAGCGTTGCGGCCGGGACAGGGCATGGCTACACCTTC
TRBJ1-3,TRBV7-9,few,TRBD1,CASSLNRQGVSGNTIYF,TGTGCCAGCAGCTTAAACCGACAGGGTGTCTCTGGAAACACCATATATTTT
TRBJ2-6,TRBV18,.,.,CASSPQLQGSSGANVLTF,TGTGCCAGCTCACCCCAATTACAGGGATCCTCTGGGGCCAACGTCCTGACTTTC
TRBJ2-1,TRBV5-1,.,.,CASRAGAYNEQFF,TGCGCCAGCAGGGCCGGGGCCTACAATGAGCAGTTCTTC
TRBJ1-2,TRBV30,few,.,CAWSVYPFGYTF,TGTGCCTGGAGTGTATACCCCTTTGGCTACACCTTC
TRBJ2-7,TRBV10-3,.,TRBD2,CAITSGTSVSYEQYF,TGTGCCATCACCTCCGGGACTAGTGTCTCCTACGAGCAGTACTTC
TRBJ1-6,TRBV7-2,.,.,CASSLDAGPLHF,TGTGCCAGCAGCTTAGATGCCGGGCCCCTCCACTTT
TRBJ2-5,TRBV19,few,TRBD2,CASSTSGTASRETQYF,TGTGCCAGTAGTACCAGCGGGACCGCCTCCCGGGAGACCCAGTACTTC
TRBJ1-1,TRBV18,.,.,CASSTDRLGTEAFF,TGTGCCAGCTCAACCGACCGTCTCGGGACTGAAGCTTTCTTT
TRBJ2-3,TRBV9,few,.,CASSGYTQYF,TGTGCCAGCAGCGGCTATACGCAGTATTTT
TRBJ2-7,TRBV18,.,.,CASSPLATVGRTYEQYF,TGTGCCAGCTCACCACTGGCCACAGTGGGACGGACCTACGAGCAGTACTTC
TRBJ2-2,TRBV7-2,few,.,CASSPPGQRNTGELFF,TGTGCCAGCAGCCCGCCAGGACAGCGGAACACCGGGGAGCTGTTTTTT